The sequence of this T cell receptor beta chain was determined in a study of blood T cell repertoires in COVID-19. Turning to the study itself: Sites in the United States, Italy and Spain provided acute and convalescent COVID-19 samples.

Allocation to cohorts depended on clinical history reported by the participants. Within the 2 weeks before study entry, each person in the exposed group met a COVID-19 case. Original methodology: The authors estimated nucleated cell counts from reference gene primer amplification. Generated by immunoSEQ multiplex PCR, the TCRdb table keeps only in-frame clones and is missing some. That table gives V, J and clone size, and the DNA gave D and trimming. The sample includes fewer than 350,000 clones, around 85% of them seen just once. The sample consisted of PBMCs or T cells enriched from blood (not recorded which). The sequence was obtained from a woman in her twenties or thirties who had been exposed to COVID-19.

The CDR3, as DNA: TGTGCCAGCAGCCCCCGCGACACTGAAGCTTTCTTT. Encoded protein: CASSPRDTEAFF. The V gene is TRBV9, the J gene TRBJ1-1; unclear D gene. CDR1 SGDLS and CDR2 YYNGEE come from the germline V gene. V shed 4 bases and J shed 3 bases, with 7 bases lying between them. The CDR3 runs to 12 residues.